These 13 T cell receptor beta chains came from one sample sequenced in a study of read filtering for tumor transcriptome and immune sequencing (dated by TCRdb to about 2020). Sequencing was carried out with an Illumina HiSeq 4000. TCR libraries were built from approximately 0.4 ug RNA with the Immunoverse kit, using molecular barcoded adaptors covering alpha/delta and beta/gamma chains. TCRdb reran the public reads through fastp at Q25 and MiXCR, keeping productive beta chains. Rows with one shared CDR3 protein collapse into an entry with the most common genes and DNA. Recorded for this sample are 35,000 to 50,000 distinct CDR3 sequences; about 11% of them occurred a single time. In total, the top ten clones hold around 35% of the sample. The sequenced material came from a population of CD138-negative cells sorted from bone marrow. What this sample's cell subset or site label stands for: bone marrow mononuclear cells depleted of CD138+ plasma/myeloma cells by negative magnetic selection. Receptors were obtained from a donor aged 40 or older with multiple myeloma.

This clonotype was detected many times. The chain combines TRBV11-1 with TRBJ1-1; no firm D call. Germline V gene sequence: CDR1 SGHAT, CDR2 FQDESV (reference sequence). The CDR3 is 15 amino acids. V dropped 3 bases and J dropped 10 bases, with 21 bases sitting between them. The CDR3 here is CASSLTRGNSPVAFF. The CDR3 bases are TGTGCCAGCAGCTTGACGAGAGGAAACTCCCCTGTAGCTTTCTTT.

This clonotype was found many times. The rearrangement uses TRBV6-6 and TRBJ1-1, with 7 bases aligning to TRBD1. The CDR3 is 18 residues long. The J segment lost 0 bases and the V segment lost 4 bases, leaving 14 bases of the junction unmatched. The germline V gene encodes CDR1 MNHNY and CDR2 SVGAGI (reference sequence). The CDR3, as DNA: TGTGCCAGCAGTTCTATGAGGAGGGGGCCTCTGGTGAACACTGAAGCTTTCTTT. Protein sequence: CASSSMRRGPLVNTEAFF.

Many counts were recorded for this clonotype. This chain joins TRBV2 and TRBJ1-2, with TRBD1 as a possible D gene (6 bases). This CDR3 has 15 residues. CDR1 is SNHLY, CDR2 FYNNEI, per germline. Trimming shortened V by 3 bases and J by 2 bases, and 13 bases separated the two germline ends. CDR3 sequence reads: CASSDGGFGNYGYTF. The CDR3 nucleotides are TGTGCCAGCAGTGATGGGGGCTTCGGGAACTATGGCTACACCTTC.

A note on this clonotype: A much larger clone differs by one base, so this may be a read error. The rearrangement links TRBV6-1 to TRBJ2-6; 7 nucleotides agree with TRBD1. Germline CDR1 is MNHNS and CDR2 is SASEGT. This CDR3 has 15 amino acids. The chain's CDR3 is CASSKTGAGANVLAF. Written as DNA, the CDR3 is TGTGCCAGCAGCAAAACAGGGGCCGGGGCCAACGTCCTGGCTTTC.

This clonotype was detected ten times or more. The CDR3 reads CASSQGGGKLFF. CDR3 nucleotide sequence: TGTGCCAGCAGCCAAGGAGGGGGAAAACTGTTTTTT. This chain uses TRBV3-1 with TRBJ1-4, with a tentative D call TRBD1 (6 bases). Germline values: CDR1 LGHDT, CDR2 YNNKEL (reference sequence). The V end was cut by 1 base, the J end by 10 bases, with 7 bases between. The CDR3 totals 12 residues.

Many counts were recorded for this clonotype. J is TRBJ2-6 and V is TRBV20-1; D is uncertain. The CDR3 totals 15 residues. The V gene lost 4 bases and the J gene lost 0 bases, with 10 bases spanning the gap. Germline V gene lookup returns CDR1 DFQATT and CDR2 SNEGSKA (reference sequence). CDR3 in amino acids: CSATERSSGANVLTF. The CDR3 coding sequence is TGCAGTGCTACGGAACGTTCCTCTGGGGCCAACGTCCTGACTTTC.

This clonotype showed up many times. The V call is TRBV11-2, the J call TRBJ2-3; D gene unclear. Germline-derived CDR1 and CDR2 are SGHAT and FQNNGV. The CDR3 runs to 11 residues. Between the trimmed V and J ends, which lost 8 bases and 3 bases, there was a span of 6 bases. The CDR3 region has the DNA TGTGCCAGCGGGCTAACAGATACGCAGTATTTT. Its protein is CASGLTDTQYF.

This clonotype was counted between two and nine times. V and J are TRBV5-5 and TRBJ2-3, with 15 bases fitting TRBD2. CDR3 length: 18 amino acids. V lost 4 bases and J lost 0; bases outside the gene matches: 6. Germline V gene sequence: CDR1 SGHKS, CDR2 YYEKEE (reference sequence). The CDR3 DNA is TGTGCCAGCAGCCCCGGACTAGCGGGGGGGACTAGCACAGATACGCAGTATTTT. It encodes CASSPGLAGGTSTDTQYF.

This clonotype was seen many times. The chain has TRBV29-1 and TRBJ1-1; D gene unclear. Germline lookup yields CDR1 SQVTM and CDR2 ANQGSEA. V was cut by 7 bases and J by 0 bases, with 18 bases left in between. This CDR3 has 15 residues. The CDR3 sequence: CSARRGGNMNTEAFF. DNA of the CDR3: TGCAGCGCTCGAAGAGGCGGGAATATGAACACTGAAGCTTTCTTT.

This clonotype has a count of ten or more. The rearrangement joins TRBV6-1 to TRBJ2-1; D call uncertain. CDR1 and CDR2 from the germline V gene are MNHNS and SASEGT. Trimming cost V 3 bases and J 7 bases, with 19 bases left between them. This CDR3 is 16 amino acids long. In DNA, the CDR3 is TGTGCCAGCAGTGAGTCAGGTGGAGCTAGAACGAATGAGCAGTTCTTC. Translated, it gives CASSESGGARTNEQFF.

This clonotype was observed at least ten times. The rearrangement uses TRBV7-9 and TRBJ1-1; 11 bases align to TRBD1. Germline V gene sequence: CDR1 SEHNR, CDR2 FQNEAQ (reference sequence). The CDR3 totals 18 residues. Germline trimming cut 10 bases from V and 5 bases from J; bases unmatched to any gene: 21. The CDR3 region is CATTLALRDRGRGTEAFF. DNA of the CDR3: TGTGCCACCACCCTCGCCCTTCGGGACAGGGGGAGGGGGACTGAAGCTTTCTTT.

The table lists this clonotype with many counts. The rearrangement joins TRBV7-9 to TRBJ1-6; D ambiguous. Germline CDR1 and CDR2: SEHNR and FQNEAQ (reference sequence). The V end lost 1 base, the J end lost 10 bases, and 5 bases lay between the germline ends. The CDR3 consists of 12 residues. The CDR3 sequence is CASSLERSPLHF. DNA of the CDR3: TGTGCCAGCAGCTTAGAGCGGTCACCCCTCCACTTT.

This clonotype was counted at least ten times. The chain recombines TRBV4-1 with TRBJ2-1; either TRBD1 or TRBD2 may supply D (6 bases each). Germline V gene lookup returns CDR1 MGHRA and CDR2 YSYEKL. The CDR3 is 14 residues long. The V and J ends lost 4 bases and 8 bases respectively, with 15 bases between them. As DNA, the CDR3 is TGCGCCAGCAGCCTCGGGGGCAGGGTATATGAGCAGTTCTTC. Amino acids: CASSLGGRVYEQFF.